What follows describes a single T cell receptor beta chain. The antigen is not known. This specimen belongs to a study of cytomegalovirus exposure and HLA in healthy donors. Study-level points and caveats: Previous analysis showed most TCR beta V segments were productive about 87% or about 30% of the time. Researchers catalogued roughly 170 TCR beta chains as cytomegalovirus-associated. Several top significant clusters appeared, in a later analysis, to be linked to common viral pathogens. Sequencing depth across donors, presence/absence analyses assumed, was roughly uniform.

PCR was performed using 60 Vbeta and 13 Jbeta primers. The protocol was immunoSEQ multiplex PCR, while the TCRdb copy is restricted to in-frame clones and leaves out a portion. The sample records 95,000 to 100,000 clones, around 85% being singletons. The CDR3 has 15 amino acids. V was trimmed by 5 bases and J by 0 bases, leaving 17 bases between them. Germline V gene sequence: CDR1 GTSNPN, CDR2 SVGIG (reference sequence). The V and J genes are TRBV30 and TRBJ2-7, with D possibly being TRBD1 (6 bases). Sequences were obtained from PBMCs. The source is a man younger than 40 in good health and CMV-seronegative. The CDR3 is CAWSQGRVFSYEQYF. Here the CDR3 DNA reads TGTGCCTGGTCACAGGGAAGAGTGTTCTCCTACGAGCAGTACTTC.